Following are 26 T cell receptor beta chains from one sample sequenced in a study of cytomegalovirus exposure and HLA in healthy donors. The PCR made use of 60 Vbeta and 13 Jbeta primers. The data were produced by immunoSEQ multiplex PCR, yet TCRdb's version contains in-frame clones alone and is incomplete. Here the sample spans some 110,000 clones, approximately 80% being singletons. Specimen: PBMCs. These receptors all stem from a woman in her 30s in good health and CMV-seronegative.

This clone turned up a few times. CDR3 DNA: TGTGCCAGCAGCCAGGGGACTGAAGCTTTCTTT. This encodes CASSQGTEAFF. This sequence joins TRBV11-3 and TRBJ1-1; D is possibly TRBD1 (6 bases). The CDR3 runs 11 residues. The V end was cut by 5 bases, the J end by 5 bases, with 6 bases between. Looked up from germline, CDR1 is SGHNT and CDR2 is YENEEA.

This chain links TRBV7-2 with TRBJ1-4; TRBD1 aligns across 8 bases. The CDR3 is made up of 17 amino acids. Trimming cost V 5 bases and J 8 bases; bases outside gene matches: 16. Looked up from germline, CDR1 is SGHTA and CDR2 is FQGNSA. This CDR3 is CASSLLGQGVRREKLFF. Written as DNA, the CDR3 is TGTGCCAGCAGCCTACTAGGACAGGGCGTAAGAAGGGAAAAACTGTTTTTT.

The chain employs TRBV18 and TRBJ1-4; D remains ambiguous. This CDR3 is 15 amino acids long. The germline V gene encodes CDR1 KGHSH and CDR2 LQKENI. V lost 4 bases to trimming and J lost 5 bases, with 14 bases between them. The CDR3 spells CASSQGSGRNEKLFF. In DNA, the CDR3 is TGTGCCAGCTCACAGGGTTCGGGAAGAAATGAAAAACTGTTTTTT.

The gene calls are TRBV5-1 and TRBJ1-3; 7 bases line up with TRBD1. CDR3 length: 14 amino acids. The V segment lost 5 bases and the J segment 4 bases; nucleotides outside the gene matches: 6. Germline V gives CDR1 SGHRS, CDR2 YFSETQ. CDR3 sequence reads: CASRVQGPGNTIYF. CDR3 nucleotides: TGCGCCAGCAGGGTACAGGGGCCGGGAAACACCATATATTTT.

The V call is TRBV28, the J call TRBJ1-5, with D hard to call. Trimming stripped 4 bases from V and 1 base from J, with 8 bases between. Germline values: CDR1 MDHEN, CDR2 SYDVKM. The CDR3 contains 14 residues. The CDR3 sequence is CASSYPGSNQPQHF. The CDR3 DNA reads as TGTGCCAGCAGTTACCCAGGAAGCAATCAGCCCCAGCATTTT. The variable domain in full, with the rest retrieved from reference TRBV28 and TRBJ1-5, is DVKVTQSSRYLVKRTGEKVFLECVQDMDHENMFWYRQDPGLGLRLIYFSYDVKMKEKGDIPEGYSVSREKKERFSLILESASTNQTSMYLCASSYPGSNQPQHFGDGTRLSIL.

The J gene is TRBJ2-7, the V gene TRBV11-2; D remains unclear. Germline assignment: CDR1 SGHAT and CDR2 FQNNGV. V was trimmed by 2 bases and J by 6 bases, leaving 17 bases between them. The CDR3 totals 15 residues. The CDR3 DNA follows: TGTGCCAGCAGCTTAATTCAGCTGGGCTTCGTCGAGCAGTACTTC. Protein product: CASSLIQLGFVEQYF.

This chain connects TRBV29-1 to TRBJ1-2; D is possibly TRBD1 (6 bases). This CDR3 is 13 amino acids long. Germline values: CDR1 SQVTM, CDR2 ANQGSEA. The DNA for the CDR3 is TGCAGTTTCTCCGGGACAACTAACTATGGCTACACCTTC. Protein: CSFSGTTNYGYTF. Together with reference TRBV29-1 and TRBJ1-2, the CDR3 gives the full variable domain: SAVISQKPSRDICQRGTSLTIQCQVDSQVTMMFWYRQQPGQSLTLIATANQGSEATYESGFVIDKFPISRPNLTFSTLTVSNMSPEDSSIYLCSFSGTTNYGYTFGSGTRLTVV.

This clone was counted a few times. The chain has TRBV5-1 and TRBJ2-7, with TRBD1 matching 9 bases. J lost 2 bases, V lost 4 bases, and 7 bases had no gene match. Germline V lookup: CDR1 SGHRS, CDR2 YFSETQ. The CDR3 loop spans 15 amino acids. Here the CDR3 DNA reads TGCGCCAGCAGCCTTGGCGGGACAGGGCCCTACGAGCAGTACTTC. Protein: CASSLGGTGPYEQYF.

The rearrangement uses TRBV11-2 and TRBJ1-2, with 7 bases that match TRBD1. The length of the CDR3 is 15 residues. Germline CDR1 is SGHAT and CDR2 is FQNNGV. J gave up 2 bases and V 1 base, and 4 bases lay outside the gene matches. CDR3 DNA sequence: TGTGCCAGCAGCTTAGGTGCGGGACAGAACTATGGCTACACCTTC. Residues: CASSLGAGQNYGYTF.

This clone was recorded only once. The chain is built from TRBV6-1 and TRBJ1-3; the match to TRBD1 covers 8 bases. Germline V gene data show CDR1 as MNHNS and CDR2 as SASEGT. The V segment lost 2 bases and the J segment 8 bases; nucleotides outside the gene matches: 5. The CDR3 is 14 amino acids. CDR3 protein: CASSEPGGRYTIYF. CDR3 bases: TGTGCCAGCAGTGAACCAGGGGGCCGGTACACCATATATTTT.

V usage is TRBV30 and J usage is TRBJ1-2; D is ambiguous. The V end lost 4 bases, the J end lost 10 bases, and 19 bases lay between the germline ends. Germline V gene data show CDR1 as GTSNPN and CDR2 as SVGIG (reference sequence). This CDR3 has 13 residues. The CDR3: CAWTAPLPGDYTF. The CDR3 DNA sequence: TGTGCCTGGACGGCGCCGCTCCCGGGTGACTACACCTTC.

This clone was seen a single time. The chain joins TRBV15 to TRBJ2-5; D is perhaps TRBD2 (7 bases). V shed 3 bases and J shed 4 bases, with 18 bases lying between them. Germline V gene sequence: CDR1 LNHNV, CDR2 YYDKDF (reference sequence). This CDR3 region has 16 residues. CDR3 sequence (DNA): TGTGCCACCAGCAGGGGTTCCGGGGGAGGGGGAGAGACCCAGTACTTC. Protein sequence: CATSRGSGGGGETQYF.

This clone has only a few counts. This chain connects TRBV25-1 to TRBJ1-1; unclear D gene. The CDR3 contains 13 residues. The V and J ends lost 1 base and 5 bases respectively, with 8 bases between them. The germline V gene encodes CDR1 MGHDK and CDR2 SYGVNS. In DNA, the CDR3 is TGTGCCAGCAGTGAATCCCCTATTACTGAAGCTTTCTTT. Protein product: CASSESPITEAFF. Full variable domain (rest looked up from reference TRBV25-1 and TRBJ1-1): EADIYQTPRYLVIGTGKKITLECSQTMGHDKMYWYQQDPGMELHLIHYSYGVNSTEKGDLSSESTVSRIRTEHFPLTLESARPSHTSQYLCASSESPITEAFFGQGTRLTVV.

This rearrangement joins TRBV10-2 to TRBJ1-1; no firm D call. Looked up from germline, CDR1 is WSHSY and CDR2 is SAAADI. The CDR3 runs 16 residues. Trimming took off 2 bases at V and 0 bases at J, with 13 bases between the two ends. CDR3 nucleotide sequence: TGCGCCAGCAGTGAGACCTTGCACAGAATGAACACTGAAGCTTTCTTT. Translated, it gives CASSETLHRMNTEAFF.

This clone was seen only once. CDR3 sequence reads: CASSQDVVAGEEQFF. CDR3 nucleotides: TGCGCCAGCAGCCAAGATGTAGTAGCGGGAGAGGAGCAGTTCTTC. The chain has TRBV4-1 and TRBJ2-1; 9 bases agree with TRBD2. Germline trimming cut 0 bases from V and 10 bases from J; bases unmatched to any gene: 7. In germline, CDR1 is MGHRA, CDR2 YSYEKL. The CDR3 runs 15 residues.

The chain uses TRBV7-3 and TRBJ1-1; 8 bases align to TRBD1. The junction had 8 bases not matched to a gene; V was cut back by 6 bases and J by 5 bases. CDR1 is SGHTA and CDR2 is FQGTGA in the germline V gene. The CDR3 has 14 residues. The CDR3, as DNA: TGTGCCAGCAGTACCCAGACAGGGGTTACTGAAGCTTTCTTT. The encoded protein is CASSTQTGVTEAFF.

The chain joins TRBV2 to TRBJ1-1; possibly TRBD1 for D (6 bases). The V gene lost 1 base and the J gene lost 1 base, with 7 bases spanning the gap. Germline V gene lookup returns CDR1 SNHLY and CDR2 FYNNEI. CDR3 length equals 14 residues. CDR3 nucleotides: TGTGCCAGCAGTGAAGACAGGGAGAACACTGAAGCTTTCTTT. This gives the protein CASSEDRENTEAFF.

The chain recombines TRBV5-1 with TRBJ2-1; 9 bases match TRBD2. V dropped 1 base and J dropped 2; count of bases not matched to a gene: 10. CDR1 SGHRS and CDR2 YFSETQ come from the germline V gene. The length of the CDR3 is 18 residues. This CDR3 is CASSLMSSGTEPYNEQFF. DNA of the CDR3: TGCGCCAGCAGCTTGATGTCTAGCGGGACCGAACCCTACAATGAGCAGTTCTTC.

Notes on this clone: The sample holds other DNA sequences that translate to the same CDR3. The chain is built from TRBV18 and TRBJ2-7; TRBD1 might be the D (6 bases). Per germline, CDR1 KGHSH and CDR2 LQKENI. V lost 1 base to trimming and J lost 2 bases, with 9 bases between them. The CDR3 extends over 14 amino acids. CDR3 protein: CASSPRQGTYEQYF. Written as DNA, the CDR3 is TGTGCCAGCTCACCACGCCAGGGGACCTACGAGCAGTACTTC. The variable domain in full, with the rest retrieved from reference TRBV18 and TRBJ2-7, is NAGVMQNPRHLVRRRGQEARLRCSPMKGHSHVYWYRQLPEEGLKFMVYLQKENIIDESGMPKERFSAEFPKEGPSILRIQQVVRGDSAAYFCASSPRQGTYEQYFGPGTRLTVT.

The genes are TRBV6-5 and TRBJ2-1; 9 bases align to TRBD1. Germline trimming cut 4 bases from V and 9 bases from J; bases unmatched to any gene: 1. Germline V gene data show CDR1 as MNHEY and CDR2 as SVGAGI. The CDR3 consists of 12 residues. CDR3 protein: CASSLQGAEQFF. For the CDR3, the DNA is TGTGCCAGCAGTTTACAGGGGGCTGAGCAGTTCTTC.

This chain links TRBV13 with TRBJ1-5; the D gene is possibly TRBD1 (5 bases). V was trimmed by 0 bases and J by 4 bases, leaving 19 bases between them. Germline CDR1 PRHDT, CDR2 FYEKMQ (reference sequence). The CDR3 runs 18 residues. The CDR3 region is CASSLGQGSAGKNQPQHF. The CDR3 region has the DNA TGTGCCAGCAGCTTAGGCCAGGGCTCGGCAGGGAAAAATCAGCCCCAGCATTTT.

The CDR3 protein is CASQALGTGRDTIYF. The CDR3 nucleotides are TGTGCCAGCCAAGCCCTCGGGACAGGGAGGGACACCATATATTTT. The chain uses TRBV25-1 and TRBJ1-3; 9 positions agree with TRBD1. CDR3 size: 15 residues. Germline V gene data show CDR1 as MGHDK and CDR2 as SYGVNS. V lost 8 bases, J lost 8 bases, and 13 bases stayed unmatched.

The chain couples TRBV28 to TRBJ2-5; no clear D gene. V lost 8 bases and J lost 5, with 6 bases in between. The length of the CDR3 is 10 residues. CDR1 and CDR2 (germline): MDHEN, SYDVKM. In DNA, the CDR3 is TGTGCCAGCGGTCGGGAGACCCAGTACTTC. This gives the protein CASGRETQYF.

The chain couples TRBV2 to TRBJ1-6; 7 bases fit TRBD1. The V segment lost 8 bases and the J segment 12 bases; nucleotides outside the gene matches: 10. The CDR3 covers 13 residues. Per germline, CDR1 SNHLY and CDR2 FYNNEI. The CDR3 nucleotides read TGTGCCAGCCAATCTGACAGGGTACGACCCCTCCACTTT. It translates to CASQSDRVRPLHF.

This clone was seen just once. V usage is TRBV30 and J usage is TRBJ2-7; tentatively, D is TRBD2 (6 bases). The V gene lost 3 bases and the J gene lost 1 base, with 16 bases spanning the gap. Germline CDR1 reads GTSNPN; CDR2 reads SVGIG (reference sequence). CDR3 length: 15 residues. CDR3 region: CAWRPIAVPSYEQYF. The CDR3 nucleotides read TGTGCCTGGAGGCCGATAGCGGTTCCGTCCTACGAGCAGTACTTC. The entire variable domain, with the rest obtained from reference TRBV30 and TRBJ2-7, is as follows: SQTIHQWPATLVQPVGSPLSLECTVEGTSNPNLYWYRQAAGRGLQLLFYSVGIGQISSEVPQNLSASRPQDRQFILSSKKLLLSDSGFYLCAWRPIAVPSYEQYFGPGTRLTVT.

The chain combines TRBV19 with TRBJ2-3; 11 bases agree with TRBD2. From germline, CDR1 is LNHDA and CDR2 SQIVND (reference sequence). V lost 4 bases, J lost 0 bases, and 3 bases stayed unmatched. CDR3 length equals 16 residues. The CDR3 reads CASSTGTSGSTDTQYF. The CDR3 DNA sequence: TGTGCCAGTAGTACTGGGACTAGCGGAAGCACAGATACGCAGTATTTT.